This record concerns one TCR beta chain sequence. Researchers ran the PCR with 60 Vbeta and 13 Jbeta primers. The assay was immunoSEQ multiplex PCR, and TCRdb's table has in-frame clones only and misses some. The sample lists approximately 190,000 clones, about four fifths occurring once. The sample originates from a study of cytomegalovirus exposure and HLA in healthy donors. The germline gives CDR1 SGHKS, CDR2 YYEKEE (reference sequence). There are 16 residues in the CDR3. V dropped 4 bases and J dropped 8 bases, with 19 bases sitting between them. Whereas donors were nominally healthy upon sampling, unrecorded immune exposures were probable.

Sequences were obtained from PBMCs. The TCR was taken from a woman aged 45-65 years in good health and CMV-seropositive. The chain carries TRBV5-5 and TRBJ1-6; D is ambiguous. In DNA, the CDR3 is TGTGCCAGCAGCCCTGGACCGGGCGGGAGCGATTCACCCCTCCACTTT. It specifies CASSPGPGGSDSPLHF.